This record covers a single T cell receptor beta chain. Produced via immunoSEQ multiplex PCR; TCRdb's table is partial and in-frame only. The repertoire holds under 200,000 clones, with roughly 86% as singletons. Trimming at V came to 2 bases and at J to 1 base, leaving 3 bases not matched to a gene. CDR1 and CDR2 (germline): MNHEY, SVGAGI. This CDR3 spans 16 amino acids. This record comes from a study of cytomegalovirus exposure and HLA in healthy donors. The chain has TRBV6-5 and TRBJ2-4; 9 nucleotides line up with TRBD1. This clonotype was obtained from a man aged 18 to 35 in good health and CMV-seropositive. The sequencing sample was made of PBMCs. The DNA of the CDR3 is TGTGCCAGCAGTTACCAGGGGACAGGGGCCAAAAACATTCAGTACTTC. Protein sequence: CASSYQGTGAKNIQYF.